This note documents a single TCR beta chain sequence. Its antigen remains undetermined. No qualities accompany the bases; no much larger clone lies one base away. The data stem from a study of blood T cells in healthy people across ages (dated by TCRdb to between 2014 and 2016). For context, the study as a whole: In model experiments, template switching captured about one uniquely barcoded TCR beta cDNA molecule for every two T cells. Age-related changes in TCR beta repertoire diversity were measured in the study by deep sequencing normalized with unique cDNA molecular identifiers. The donors were split into four age groups: young (average about 15 years), middle-aged (about 40), aged (roughly 60) and long-lived (approximately 80). To avoid experimental bias, donors of different ages were distributed randomly across sequencing lanes. The study analyzed two additional independent replicas of 1 million unique cDNA reads from the same blood draw for two donors, one aged 18 to 30 and one aged 80 or older. Paper-wide results and their limitations: Because profiling used bulk unsorted PBMCs, naive and antigen-experienced compartments could not be compared conclusively. Observed TCR beta diversity correlated strongly with the percentage of naive T cells measured by flow cytometry. As age increased, observed TCR beta diversity per million T cells dropped in a roughly linear way, and a significant reduction was already evident by age 40. Compared with the aged group, the long-lived group had more naive CD4+ T cells, fewer expanded clones and increased TCR diversity, a pattern suggesting age selection. The CMV infection status of donors was not known, potentially confounding age-related changes in expanded clonotypes. Estimates of total diversity based on one million sequenced T cells were regarded as lower bounds and as underestimates.

Systemically healthy Caucasian individuals from Russia, 35 to 40 in total and aged roughly 6 to 90 years, were included as donors. Each donor gave around 9 milliliters of peripheral blood, collected into EDTA-treated Vacutainer tubes. PBMCs were isolated by Ficoll-Paque density-gradient centrifugation, with at least 6 million obtained per sample. Trizol reagent was used to extract total RNA from PBMCs, with at least 6 micrograms per sample. The percentages of naive CD45RAhigh/CD27high T cells were determined by flow cytometry on a PBMC aliquot from every donor. The library was generated by 5' RACE. This sample was sequenced with an Illumina HiSeq 2500. A second PCR of roughly 6 to 12 cycles was run with a J-beta primer mix and a sample-barcoded 5' primer. A template-switch 5' adaptor carrying 12 random nucleotides introduced a unique molecular identifier onto each TCR beta cDNA molecule. Each sample yielded at least 2.5 million CDR3-containing paired-end reads. First-strand cDNA synthesis was performed from all RNA using the Mint cDNA synthesis kit, with priming by a TRBC-specific oligonucleotide. After uracil-DNA glycosylase treatment, a first 18-cycle PCR used universal primers M1SS and BC2_uni_R on all cDNA. Per the source publication's procedure: Normalization of each sample was performed by random selection of 1 million high-quality reads, each carrying a distinct molecular identifier. Reads with shared molecular identifiers were discarded instead of being binned into consensus sequences. MiTCR, with a Q25 quality threshold and the strictest error-elimination algorithm, was used for CDR3 identification, clonotype clustering and error correction. Lower-bound total TCR beta diversity was estimated with a nonparametric unseen species model using Euler transformation. Using fastp at Q25 and MiXCR, TCRdb reprocessed the public reads and kept productive beta chains. For every CDR3 protein sequence, its rows merge into one entry that carries the most common genes and DNA. The V and J calls reflect TCRdb's pipeline rather than the authors' work. The sample profile shows some 1 million distinct CDR3 sequences; 40% to 50% of them were found once. The ten largest clones represent approximately 19% of the sample.

The sequence derives from a woman in her fifties or sixties in good health. Specimen: blood.

The bases read TGTGCCACCAGCAGACGCCCGGGACTCCATTCACCCCTCCACTTT. Translated, this is CATSRRPGLHSPLHF. Here the chain combines TRBV15 and TRBJ1-6; the best D guess is TRBD1, with 5 bases matching. At the junction V is shortened by 2 bases and J by 8 bases, with 13 bases in between. There are 15 amino acids in the CDR3, from cysteine to phenylalanine inclusive. Solely the CDR3 DNA is kept, with 45 bases framed from the first base. CDR1 and CDR2, per the germline V gene (reference sequence), are LNHNV and YYDKDF.